Listed below are T cell receptor beta chains from one sample, sequenced in a study of glioma-infiltrating T cells. Each CDR3 protein is one row after TCRdb ran MiXCR on the multiplex PCR reads. Among about 130,000 distinct CDR3 sequences listed, approximately 25% were seen once. Sequenced input: glioma tissue, nonneoplastic brain tissue, or PBMCs (not recorded which). The receptors were gathered from a human donor with low-grade glioma or glioblastoma, undergoing nonglioma brain surgery, or in good health (not recorded which). CDR3s include the opening cysteine and the closing phenylalanine or tryptophan. D genes are given only for firm matches. The size of a clone is reported for some rows only, either as once, few or many, or as a class for expanded clones.

j_call: TRBJ2-5; v_call: TRBV10-2; d_call: NA; cdr3_length: 15; clone_size: few; cdr3_aa: CASSEGGAGQETQYF; cdr3_nt: TGCGCCAGCAGTGAGGGGGGGGCGGGCCAAGAGACCCAGTACTTC
j_call: TRBJ1-1; v_call: TRBV3-1; d_call: NA; cdr3_length: 11; clone_size: many; cdr3_aa: CASSQHAEAFF; cdr3_nt: TGTGCCAGCAGCCAGCACGCTGAAGCTTTCTTT
j_call: TRBJ2-2; v_call: TRBV9; d_call: NA; cdr3_length: 14; clone_size: few; cdr3_aa: CASSVRREAGELFF; cdr3_nt: TGTGCCAGCAGCGTGAGGAGGGAGGCCGGGGAGCTGTTTTTT
j_call: TRBJ1-3; v_call: TRBV4-1; d_call: NA; cdr3_length: 14; clone_size: many; cdr3_aa: CASSQEGGLDTIYF; cdr3_nt: TGCGCCAGCAGCCAAGAAGGGGGGCTGGACACCATATATTTT
j_call: TRBJ1-1; v_call: TRBV29-1; d_call: NA; cdr3_length: 13; clone_size: NA; cdr3_aa: CSVTGTDYTEAFF; cdr3_nt: TGCAGCGTTACCGGGACGGACTACACTGAAGCTTTCTTT
j_call: TRBJ1-4; v_call: TRBV4-3; d_call: NA; cdr3_length: 14; clone_size: many; cdr3_aa: CASRRAGVGEKLFF; cdr3_nt: TGCGCCAGCAGACGGGCGGGAGTTGGGGAAAAACTGTTTTTT
j_call: TRBJ2-7; v_call: TRBV19; d_call: NA; cdr3_length: 15; clone_size: NA; cdr3_aa: CASSISPPIASEQYF; cdr3_nt: TGTGCCAGTAGTATTTCTCCTCCAATAGCTAGCGAGCAGTACTTC
j_call: TRBJ1-3; v_call: TRBV7-2; d_call: NA; cdr3_length: 15; clone_size: many; cdr3_aa: CASSLGPSSGNTIYF; cdr3_nt: TGTGCCAGCAGCTTAGGTCCATCCTCTGGAAACACCATATATTTT
j_call: TRBJ2-5; v_call: TRBV29-1; d_call: TRBD1; cdr3_length: 13; clone_size: NA; cdr3_aa: CSVDAGGQETQYF; cdr3_nt: TGCAGCGTTGATGCAGGGGGCCAAGAGACCCAGTACTTC
j_call: TRBJ1-2; v_call: TRBV6-2/TRBV6-3; d_call: NA; cdr3_length: 14; clone_size: many; cdr3_aa: CASSYYRTSGGYTF; cdr3_nt: TGTGCCAGCAGTTACTACCGGACTTCTGGGGGCTACACCTTC
j_call: TRBJ1-1; v_call: TRBV19; d_call: NA; cdr3_length: 12; clone_size: many; cdr3_aa: CATVLWGTEAFF; cdr3_nt: TGTGCCACCGTCCTATGGGGCACTGAAGCTTTCTTT
j_call: TRBJ2-1; v_call: TRBV9; d_call: TRBD2; cdr3_length: 18; clone_size: once; cdr3_aa: CASSVPDSGISRDNEQFF; cdr3_nt: TGTGCCAGCAGCGTCCCAGATAGCGGGATCTCAAGAGACAATGAGCAGTTCTTC
j_call: TRBJ2-3; v_call: TRBV27; d_call: TRBD1; cdr3_length: 14; clone_size: many; cdr3_aa: CASRTGQLTDTQYF; cdr3_nt: TGTGCCAGCAGAACGGGACAGCTCACAGATACGCAGTATTTT
j_call: TRBJ2-7; v_call: TRBV11-2; d_call: NA; cdr3_length: 13; clone_size: many; cdr3_aa: CASSLDVSYGQYF; cdr3_nt: TGTGCCAGCAGCTTAGATGTTTCGTACGGGCAGTACTTC
j_call: TRBJ1-2; v_call: TRBV20-1; d_call: TRBD1; cdr3_length: 16; clone_size: many; cdr3_aa: CSAVRDSLLANYGYTF; cdr3_nt: TGCAGTGCGGTGCGGGACAGCCTACTAGCTAACTATGGCTACACCTTC
j_call: TRBJ2-3; v_call: TRBV30; d_call: TRBD1; cdr3_length: 13; clone_size: few; cdr3_aa: CAQPGQSTDTQYF; cdr3_nt: TGTGCACAGCCGGGACAGAGCACAGATACGCAGTATTTT
j_call: TRBJ1-1; v_call: TRBV19; d_call: TRBD1; cdr3_length: 13; clone_size: few; cdr3_aa: CATNDRGHTEAFF; cdr3_nt: TGTGCCACCAACGACAGGGGGCACACTGAAGCTTTCTTT
j_call: TRBJ2-1; v_call: TRBV6-6; d_call: TRBD2; cdr3_length: 15; clone_size: many; cdr3_aa: CASSYPSGRPNEQFF; cdr3_nt: TGTGCCAGCAGTTACCCTAGCGGGAGGCCCAATGAGCAGTTCTTC
j_call: TRBJ2-5; v_call: TRBV3-1; d_call: NA; cdr3_length: 15; clone_size: many; cdr3_aa: CASSQAVTKGETQYF; cdr3_nt: TGTGCCAGCAGCCAAGCCGTGACGAAGGGGGAGACCCAGTACTTC
j_call: TRBJ2-7; v_call: TRBV7-2; d_call: NA; cdr3_length: 14; clone_size: NA; cdr3_aa: CASSLYEGTGEQYF; cdr3_nt: TGTGCCAGCAGCTTATACGAGGGGACGGGCGAGCAGTACTTC
j_call: TRBJ1-5; v_call: TRBV6-1; d_call: NA; cdr3_length: 16; clone_size: many; cdr3_aa: CASSRPTEDSNQPQHF; cdr3_nt: TGTGCCAGCAGTCGTCCGACAGAGGATAGCAATCAGCCCCAGCATTTT
j_call: TRBJ1-1; v_call: TRBV7-2; d_call: NA; cdr3_length: 14; clone_size: many; cdr3_aa: CASSLGVIRTEAFF; cdr3_nt: TGTGCCAGCAGCTTAGGGGTAATAAGGACTGAAGCTTTCTTT
j_call: TRBJ2-3; v_call: TRBV5-1; d_call: NA; cdr3_length: 15; clone_size: many; cdr3_aa: CASSLLIGGTDTQYF; cdr3_nt: TGCGCCAGCAGCCTCTTAATTGGTGGAACAGATACGCAGTATTTT
j_call: TRBJ1-2; v_call: TRBV2; d_call: TRBD1; cdr3_length: 16; clone_size: many; cdr3_aa: CASSPNRDRGSYGYTF; cdr3_nt: TGTGCCAGCAGTCCAAACCGGGACAGGGGCAGCTATGGCTACACCTTC
j_call: TRBJ2-7; v_call: TRBV5-1; d_call: NA; cdr3_length: 13; clone_size: few; cdr3_aa: CASSSGRDYEQYF; cdr3_nt: TGCGCCAGCAGCTCTGGACGTGACTACGAGCAGTACTTC
j_call: TRBJ2-1; v_call: TRBV12-3/TRBV12-4; d_call: TRBD2; cdr3_length: 15; clone_size: NA; cdr3_aa: CASRDSGSSYNGQFF; cdr3_nt: TGTGCCAGCAGGGATAGCGGGAGCTCCTACAATGGGCAGTTCTTC
j_call: TRBJ2-7; v_call: TRBV7-6; d_call: TRBD2; cdr3_length: 18; clone_size: many; cdr3_aa: CASSLGVAGWAQGYEQYF; cdr3_nt: TGTGCCAGCAGCTTAGGAGTAGCGGGCTGGGCTCAGGGCTACGAGCAGTACTTC
j_call: TRBJ1-5; v_call: TRBV30; d_call: NA; cdr3_length: 11; clone_size: NA; cdr3_aa: CAWSAGQTQHF; cdr3_nt: TGTGCCTGGAGTGCGGGGCAGACACAGCATTTT
j_call: TRBJ1-6; v_call: TRBV5-1; d_call: NA; cdr3_length: 18; clone_size: NA; cdr3_aa: CASSLTGPQSPWNSPIHF; cdr3_nt: TGCGCCAGCAGCTTGACGGGGCCCCAAAGTCCTTGGAATTCACCCATCCACTTT
j_call: TRBJ2-7; v_call: TRBV6-1; d_call: NA; cdr3_length: 14; clone_size: many; cdr3_aa: CASTLRTEAYEQYF; cdr3_nt: TGTGCCAGCACCCTACGGACAGAAGCCTACGAGCAGTACTTC
j_call: TRBJ2-7; v_call: TRBV20-1; d_call: NA; cdr3_length: 14; clone_size: NA; cdr3_aa: CSASWPGNSYEQYF; cdr3_nt: TGCAGTGCTAGCTGGCCAGGAAACTCATACGAGCAGTACTTC
j_call: TRBJ2-1; v_call: TRBV6-1; d_call: NA; cdr3_length: 15; clone_size: NA; cdr3_aa: CTSRTGGGRPNEQFF; cdr3_nt: TGTACCAGCAGGACCGGAGGTGGGCGACCAAATGAGCAGTTCTTC
j_call: TRBJ2-3; v_call: TRBV2; d_call: NA; cdr3_length: 12; clone_size: many; cdr3_aa: CVRSPVPDTQYF; cdr3_nt: TGTGTCCGAAGTCCGGTTCCAGATACGCAGTATTTT
j_call: TRBJ1-1; v_call: TRBV5-1; d_call: NA; cdr3_length: 13; clone_size: few; cdr3_aa: CASRLLGNTEAFF; cdr3_nt: TGCGCCAGCCGCTTGTTGGGGAACACTGAAGCTTTCTTT
j_call: TRBJ2-7; v_call: TRBV29-1; d_call: NA; cdr3_length: 11; clone_size: many; cdr3_aa: CSVEDIGEQYF; cdr3_nt: TGCAGCGTTGAAGATATTGGGGAGCAGTACTTC
j_call: TRBJ2-3; v_call: TRBV7-2; d_call: TRBD2; cdr3_length: 16; clone_size: many; cdr3_aa: CASSLGGRGSVSTQYF; cdr3_nt: TGTGCCAGCAGCTTGGGGGGGAGAGGCAGCGTCAGTACGCAGTATTTT
j_call: TRBJ1-5; v_call: TRBV27; d_call: NA; cdr3_length: 14; clone_size: many; cdr3_aa: CASSLRVSNQPQHF; cdr3_nt: TGTGCCAGCAGTTTACGGGTTAGCAATCAGCCCCAGCATTTT
j_call: TRBJ1-2; v_call: TRBV4-1; d_call: NA; cdr3_length: 16; clone_size: NA; cdr3_aa: CASSQARASRGYRYTF; cdr3_nt: TGCGCCAGCAGCCAAGCCCGGGCCTCCCGGGGGTATCGCTACACCTTC
j_call: TRBJ2-7; v_call: TRBV7-2; d_call: NA; cdr3_length: 14; clone_size: many; cdr3_aa: CASSFFVSGYEQYF; cdr3_nt: TGTGCCAGCAGCTTTTTCGTAAGCGGCTACGAGCAGTACTTC
j_call: TRBJ2-7; v_call: TRBV19; d_call: NA; cdr3_length: 15; clone_size: NA; cdr3_aa: CASSIEGFGDYERYF; cdr3_nt: TGTGCCAGTAGTATAGAGGGGTTTGGCGACTACGAGCGGTACTTC
j_call: TRBJ1-4; v_call: TRBV9; d_call: NA; cdr3_length: 15; clone_size: NA; cdr3_aa: CASSVGGRKNEKLFF; cdr3_nt: TGTGCCAGCAGCGTAGGAGGGAGGAAGAATGAAAAACTGTTTTTT
j_call: TRBJ1-5; v_call: TRBV18; d_call: NA; cdr3_length: 14; clone_size: many; cdr3_aa: CASSPQKGNQPQHF; cdr3_nt: TGTGCCAGCTCACCACAGAAAGGAAATCAGCCCCAGCATTTT
j_call: TRBJ2-2; v_call: TRBV7-2; d_call: TRBD2; cdr3_length: 12; clone_size: many; cdr3_aa: CASGNLAAELFF; cdr3_nt: TGTGCCAGCGGAAACCTAGCGGCGGAGCTGTTTTTT
j_call: TRBJ1-3; v_call: TRBV9; d_call: TRBD1; cdr3_length: 17; clone_size: few; cdr3_aa: CASSALGQPFSGNTIYF; cdr3_nt: TGTGCCAGCAGCGCACTGGGACAGCCCTTCTCTGGAAACACCATATATTTT
j_call: TRBJ2-3; v_call: TRBV29-1; d_call: TRBD2; cdr3_length: 16; clone_size: many; cdr3_aa: CSIRGALAGIGDTQYF; cdr3_nt: TGCAGCATCCGAGGGGCCCTAGCGGGAATTGGGGATACGCAGTATTTT
j_call: TRBJ1-4; v_call: TRBV6-1; d_call: NA; cdr3_length: 14; clone_size: few; cdr3_aa: CASAPRRNNEKLFF; cdr3_nt: TGTGCCAGCGCCCCACGCCGCAATAATGAAAAACTGTTTTTT
j_call: TRBJ2-7; v_call: TRBV20-1; d_call: TRBD2; cdr3_length: 14; clone_size: many; cdr3_aa: CSAKSSGVSYEQYF; cdr3_nt: TGCAGTGCCAAAAGTAGCGGGGTCTCCTACGAGCAGTACTTC
j_call: TRBJ2-5; v_call: TRBV7-2; d_call: TRBD2; cdr3_length: 16; clone_size: many; cdr3_aa: CASSPVAGAPQETQYF; cdr3_nt: TGTGCCAGCAGCCCCGTAGCGGGAGCCCCCCAAGAGACCCAGTACTTC
j_call: TRBJ1-2; v_call: TRBV5-6; d_call: TRBD1; cdr3_length: 17; clone_size: NA; cdr3_aa: CASRNRDRGLIGYGYTF; cdr3_nt: TGTGCCAGCAGAAACCGGGACAGGGGCCTTATAGGCTATGGCTACACCTTC
j_call: TRBJ1-1; v_call: TRBV25-1; d_call: NA; cdr3_length: 11; clone_size: many; cdr3_aa: CASSEDSSAFF; cdr3_nt: TGTGCCAGCAGTGAAGACTCCAGCGCTTTCTTT
j_call: TRBJ2-7; v_call: TRBV15; d_call: NA; cdr3_length: 13; clone_size: many; cdr3_aa: CATSRVDSYEQYF; cdr3_nt: TGTGCCACCAGCAGAGTGGACAGCTACGAGCAGTACTTC
j_call: TRBJ1-2; v_call: TRBV18; d_call: TRBD1; cdr3_length: 16; clone_size: NA; cdr3_aa: CASPYSGDRSNYGYTF; cdr3_nt: TGTGCCAGCCCTTACTCGGGGGACAGATCTAACTATGGCTACACCTTC
j_call: TRBJ2-7; v_call: TRBV20-1; d_call: NA; cdr3_length: 12; clone_size: many; cdr3_aa: CSARDLGEFMYF; cdr3_nt: TGCAGTGCTAGAGATCTCGGGGAGTTCATGTACTTC
j_call: TRBJ2-1; v_call: TRBV19; d_call: NA; cdr3_length: 15; clone_size: NA; cdr3_aa: CASSMVALSYKEQFF; cdr3_nt: TGTGCCAGTAGTATGGTAGCTCTTTCCTACAAGGAGCAGTTCTTC